What follows are 29 T cell receptor beta chains derived from one specimen sequenced in a study of monozygotic twins with inflammatory bowel disease. Each CDR3 protein gets one entry in TCRdb, which reprocessed the 5' RACE reads and gives no DNA. The repertoire table contains around 450,000 distinct CDR3 sequences. The material sequenced was blood. The source of these receptors is a human donor with ulcerative colitis or Crohn's disease, or a healthy co-twin of an affected twin (not recorded which).

V usage is TRBV19 and J usage is TRBJ2-1. Germline V gene data show CDR1 as LNHDA and CDR2 as SQIVND (reference sequence). The CDR3 is made up of 16 amino acids. CDR3 residues: CASSIVGVGSYNEQFF.

The CDR3 protein is CAWSKDHTIYF. The J gene is TRBJ1-3, the V gene TRBV30. CDR1 and CDR2 from the germline V gene are GTSNPN and SVGIG (reference sequence). The CDR3 contains 11 residues. The full variable domain, with the rest looked up from reference TRBV30 and TRBJ1-3, is SQTIHQWPATLVQPVGSPLSLECTVEGTSNPNLYWYRQAAGRGLQLLFYSVGIGQISSEVPQNLSASRPQDRQFILSSKKLLLSDSGFYLCAWSKDHTIYFGEGSWLTVV.

The chain has TRBV5-1 and TRBJ1-5. CDR1 and CDR2 (germline): SGHRS, YFSETQ. The CDR3 is 15 residues long. The chain's CDR3 is CASSLAGEGNQPQHF.

This chain links TRBV5-4 with TRBJ2-3; checking the TCRdb D call of TRBD1 is not possible without DNA. CDR1 is SGHNT and CDR2 is YYREEE in the germline V gene (reference sequence). CDR3 length: 14 amino acids. The CDR3 sequence is CASSLYGAGDTQYF.

This rearrangement joins TRBV7-9 to TRBJ2-7; TCRdb's D call of TRBD1 is untestable without DNA. The CDR3 has 14 amino acids. Per the germline V gene, CDR1 is SEHNR and CDR2 is FQNEAQ (reference sequence). This chain's CDR3 is CASSQRDSTYEQYF.

This sequence joins TRBV5-1 and TRBJ2-7; TCRdb names TRBD2, which stays unverified in the absence of DNA. The CDR3 consists of 15 residues. Germline values: CDR1 SGHRS, CDR2 YFSETQ. Here the CDR3 reads CASSLGTATPAEQYF. Combining the CDR3 with reference TRBV5-1 and TRBJ2-7 gives the whole variable domain KAGVTQTPRYLIKTRGQQVTLSCSPISGHRSVSWYQQTPGQGLQFLFEYFSETQRNKGNFPGRFSGRQFSNSRSEMNVSTLELGDSALYLCASSLGTATPAEQYFGPGTRLTVT.

The rearrangement uses TRBV20-1 and TRBJ2-3; as DNA is missing, the TRBD1 call by TCRdb cannot be tested. Germline V gene sequence: CDR1 DFQATT, CDR2 SNEGSKA (reference sequence). This CDR3 is 17 amino acids long. The CDR3 spells CSARRGVVRGSTDTQYF.

This rearrangement joins TRBV9 to TRBJ1-5; TCRdb's D call, TRBD1, is unchecked because there is no DNA. Germline V gene sequence: CDR1 SGDLS, CDR2 YYNGEE. The CDR3 consists of 14 residues. This CDR3 is CASSRRGGNQPQHF.

The chain uses TRBV29-1 and TRBJ1-2; there is no DNA to check the TCRdb D call of TRBD1. The CDR3 is made up of 15 amino acids. The germline CDR1 and CDR2 sequences are SQVTM and ANQGSEA. The CDR3 is CSVDKGGPNVNGYTF.

The V and J genes are TRBV7-2 and TRBJ2-2; lacking DNA, the TRBD2 call made by TCRdb goes unchecked. The CDR3 is made up of 17 amino acids. Germline-derived CDR1 and CDR2 are SGHTA and FQGNSA. The CDR3 protein is CASSLTLAGGPVGELFF.

CDR3 region: CASSLRAGSSGANVLTF. The chain joins TRBV28 to TRBJ2-6. Germline values: CDR1 MDHEN, CDR2 SYDVKM. CDR3 length: 17 amino acids.

This chain connects TRBV5-1 to TRBJ2-1; TCRdb outputs TRBD1, but without DNA this stays unchecked. The CDR3 contains 13 residues. Per the germline V gene, CDR1 is SGHRS and CDR2 is YFSETQ. The CDR3 loop is CASSLGHGDEQFF.

This chain joins TRBV7-2 and TRBJ2-1; the D call of TRBD1 rests on TCRdb alone, since no DNA is present to check it. The CDR3 is 16 amino acids. Germline V gene data show CDR1 as SGHTA and CDR2 as FQGNSA. CDR3 amino acids: CASSQGHLSSYNEQFF.

The rearrangement links TRBV19 to TRBJ2-7; TCRdb calls TRBD1, which cannot be checked without DNA. This CDR3 is built from 14 residues. CDR1 LNHDA and CDR2 SQIVND come from the germline V gene (reference sequence). The CDR3 here is CASSSPGLRDEQYF.

The chain joins TRBV7-2 to TRBJ2-1. CDR1 and CDR2 from the germline V gene are SGHTA and FQGNSA. The CDR3 is 15 residues long. The CDR3 loop is CASSLAWSSYNEQFF.

J is TRBJ1-1 and V is TRBV6-1. The germline CDR1 and CDR2 sequences are MNHNS and SASEGT. The CDR3 length is 14 residues. CDR3 protein: CASSEAPFITEAFF.

The gene calls are TRBV20-1 and TRBJ2-2; checking the TCRdb D call of TRBD1 is not possible without DNA. The CDR3 extends over 16 amino acids. Germline V gene sequence: CDR1 DFQATT, CDR2 SNEGSKA (reference sequence). The chain's CDR3 is CSASSVDRANTGELFF.

The chain carries TRBV27 and TRBJ2-1; TCRdb gives TRBD1 as the D gene, but with no DNA this cannot be confirmed. The CDR3 is made up of 13 amino acids. CDR1 MNHEY and CDR2 SMNVEV come from the germline V gene (reference sequence). The chain's CDR3 is CASSLSQGTGKFF.

The rearrangement links TRBV20-1 to TRBJ1-4. The CDR3 is 11 amino acids. The germline gives CDR1 DFQATT, CDR2 SNEGSKA (reference sequence). This CDR3 is CSASGNEKLFF.

The rearrangement joins TRBV7-2 to TRBJ1-1. Germline V CDR1 and CDR2: SGHTA, FQGNSA. The CDR3 extends over 14 amino acids. The CDR3 loop reads CASIPSESRTEAFF.

The CDR3 sequence is CARSIGTGGNGANVLTF. The chain has TRBV30 and TRBJ2-6; TCRdb lists TRBD1, though no DNA is available to test this call. Germline V lookup: CDR1 GTSNPN, CDR2 SVGIG (reference sequence). This CDR3 contains 17 residues.

This chain joins TRBV3-1 and TRBJ2-3; TCRdb gives TRBD2 as the D gene, but with no DNA this cannot be confirmed. CDR1 is LGHDT, CDR2 YNNKEL, per germline (reference sequence). The CDR3 runs 20 residues. CDR3 protein: CASSQDPGLAGAHSTDTQYF.

The chain links TRBV24-1 to TRBJ2-1; as DNA is missing, the TRBD1 call by TCRdb cannot be tested. The CDR3 totals 18 residues. Per germline, CDR1 KGHDR and CDR2 SFDVKD. The CDR3 region is CATSDHAPTGGAYNEQFF.

The CDR3 sequence: CSVGEQANTEAFF. The V call is TRBV29-1, the J call TRBJ1-1; TCRdb picks TRBD1, but there is no DNA to check that call. Germline-derived CDR1 and CDR2 are SQVTM and ANQGSEA. The CDR3 length is 13 residues.

The chain couples TRBV5-1 to TRBJ2-5; the TRBD2 assignment by TCRdb is unverifiable without DNA. Germline assignment: CDR1 SGHRS and CDR2 YFSETQ. The CDR3 totals 18 residues. The CDR3 here is CASSFSLLAGGSQETQYF.

The chain links TRBV4-1 to TRBJ2-7. Germline V CDR1 and CDR2: MGHRA, YSYEKL. CDR3 length equals 14 residues. The CDR3 region is CASTSWANSYEQYF.

Here the CDR3 reads CASSPGLSLTEQYF. V is TRBV7-2 and J is TRBJ2-7; lacking DNA, the TRBD2 call made by TCRdb goes unchecked. The CDR3 contains 14 residues. The V gene's germline CDR1 is SGHTA and CDR2 FQGNSA.

The chain links TRBV20-1 to TRBJ1-6; without DNA, the TCRdb call of TRBD1 cannot be checked. There are 14 residues in the CDR3. Germline values: CDR1 DFQATT, CDR2 SNEGSKA (reference sequence). CDR3 sequence: CSARQTGGESPLHF.

The V call is TRBV7-2, the J call TRBJ1-1; TCRdb's assignment of TRBD1 cannot be checked, as there is no DNA. The CDR3 runs 16 residues. The germline gives CDR1 SGHTA, CDR2 FQGNSA. This CDR3 is CASSFSPTGTNTEAFF.